This T cell receptor (beta chain) derives from a study of blood T cell repertoires in COVID-19. Whole-study context: Spain, Italy and the United States supplied samples that represented acute and convalescent COVID-19.

Germline lookup yields CDR1 SNHLY and CDR2 FYNNEI. The CDR3 extends over 15 amino acids. The junction had 7 bases not matched to a gene; V was cut back by 8 bases and J by 0 bases. One Seattle source followed patients from active infection through their disease course. The assay was immunoSEQ multiplex PCR, and TCRdb's table has in-frame clones only and misses some. The sample includes about 330,000 clones, about 87% of them seen just once. This sequence joins TRBV2 and TRBJ1-1; TRBD1 matches 9 bases. The receptor was isolated from a man younger than 45 with COVID-19, enrolled during active disease. Source material: peripheral blood. The CDR3 DNA sequence: TGTGCCAGCGGGGGAACAGGGGGCCTGAACACTGAAGCTTTCTTT. It specifies CASGGTGGLNTEAFF.